The 25 T cell receptor beta chains listed next were all sequenced from one sample in a study of cytomegalovirus exposure and HLA in healthy donors. The PCR employed 60 Vbeta primers together with 13 Jbeta primers. Profiling relied on immunoSEQ multiplex PCR, and the TCRdb table lists in-frame clones only, not all of them. This sample's table reports some 43,000 clones. Specimen: PBMCs. The receptors shown here come from a woman aged 25 to 39 in good health and CMV-seronegative.

V and J are TRBV19 and TRBJ2-1; tentatively, D is TRBD1 (6 bases). The CDR3 totals 10 residues. V lost 8 bases and J 11 bases, leaving 10 bases between the germline ends. Germline CDR1 reads LNHDA; CDR2 reads SQIVND (reference sequence). The CDR3 reads CASGGSQQFF. The DNA for the CDR3 is TGTGCCAGTGGGGGCTCACAGCAGTTCTTC. Complete variable domain (other parts from reference TRBV19 and TRBJ2-1): DGGITQSPKYLFRKEGQNVTLSCEQNLNHDAMYWYRQDPGQGLRLIYYSQIVNDFQKGDIAEGYSVSREKKESFPLTVTSAQKNPTAFYLCASGGSQQFFGPGTRLTVL.

This chain uses TRBV30 with TRBJ2-1; tentatively, D is TRBD2 (5 bases). Germline V CDR1 and CDR2: GTSNPN, SVGIG (reference sequence). The CDR3 length is 13 residues. V lost 0 bases and J lost 9, with 12 bases in between. CDR3 DNA: TGTGCCTGGAGTGTTAGCGACGCCTCTGAGCAGTTCTTC. Residues: CAWSVSDASEQFF.

The V and J genes are TRBV6-1 and TRBJ1-2, with TRBD1 identical over 7 bases. From germline, CDR1 is MNHNS and CDR2 SASEGT. This CDR3 contains 16 residues. Trimming took 4 bases from V and 0 from J; bases not matched to a gene: 8. The DNA for the CDR3 is TGTGCCAGCAGTGCCGGGACAGAAATAGCTAACTATGGCTACACCTTC. It is translated as CASSAGTEIANYGYTF.

This chain joins TRBV6-5 and TRBJ1-3; maybe TRBD1 (6 bases). There are 14 residues in the CDR3. V shed 6 bases and J shed 4 bases, with 13 bases lying between them. Per germline, CDR1 MNHEY and CDR2 SVGAGI. The CDR3 here is CASRPTGRGNTIYF. DNA of the CDR3: TGTGCCAGCAGACCCACAGGGAGAGGAAACACCATATATTTT.

The V call is TRBV5-1, the J call TRBJ2-2; 8 bases map to TRBD1. Germline lookup yields CDR1 SGHRS and CDR2 YFSETQ. The CDR3 consists of 18 residues. The V segment lost 4 bases and the J segment 0 bases; nucleotides outside the gene matches: 11. The CDR3 loop is CASSPFPQGATNTGELFF. The CDR3 DNA reads as TGCGCCAGCAGCCCATTCCCTCAGGGGGCCACGAACACCGGGGAGCTGTTTTTT.

The genes are TRBV6-5 and TRBJ1-1, with 10 bases identical to TRBD1. Germline V CDR1 and CDR2: MNHEY, SVGAGI. The CDR3 runs to 14 residues. V trimming: 4 bases; J trimming: 5 bases; junction bases outside the gene matches: 4. CDR3 DNA sequence: TGTGCCAGCAGTTTTCGGACAGGGGGGACTGAAGCTTTCTTT. Its translation is CASSFRTGGTEAFF.

The chain links TRBV6-6 to TRBJ1-5; the D gene is possibly TRBD1 (6 bases). This CDR3 is built from 14 residues. Trimming stripped 8 bases from V and 5 bases from J, with 16 bases between. The germline V gene has CDR1 MNHNY and CDR2 SVGAGI (reference sequence). The CDR3 loop reads CASASQGLDQPQHF. Written as DNA, the CDR3 is TGTGCCAGCGCATCACAGGGCCTAGATCAGCCCCAGCATTTT.

Comments on this clone: A read error may account for a junction end that differs from germline. CDR3 sequence (DNA): TGCAGCGTTGAAGGACAGGGCCGGGCAGATAAGCAGTATTTT. Translated, it gives CSVEGQGRADKQYF. This chain links TRBV29-1 with TRBJ2-3; 7 nucleotides agree with TRBD1. The CDR3 is 14 residues long. The germline CDR1 and CDR2 sequences are SQVTM and ANQGSEA.

The rearrangement joins TRBV4-1 to TRBJ2-1; D possibly corresponds to TRBD1 (6 bases). Trimming left V 1 base short and J 2 bases short, with 12 bases between. Germline V gives CDR1 MGHRA, CDR2 YSYEKL. The CDR3 totals 16 residues. The CDR3 DNA is TGCGCCAGCAGCCAAGGAAGGGCAGGGGCCTACAATGAGCAGTTCTTC. Encoded protein: CASSQGRAGAYNEQFF.

The rearrangement joins TRBV6-5 to TRBJ1-3; no definite D call. Trimming cost V 7 bases and J 2 bases, with 12 bases left between them. Germline V gene lookup returns CDR1 MNHEY and CDR2 SVGAGI. The CDR3 is 14 amino acids. The CDR3 nucleotides are TGTGCCAGCACCCGAGGGAACACTGGAAACACCATATATTTT. Translated: CASTRGNTGNTIYF.

The V call is TRBV18, the J call TRBJ2-2; the D gene is possibly TRBD1 (6 bases). CDR3 length equals 15 residues. Germline CDR1 KGHSH, CDR2 LQKENI. V was clipped by 0 bases and J by 7 bases, with 12 bases between them. CDR3 loop: CASSPPAGEYGELFF. For the CDR3, the DNA is TGTGCCAGCTCACCACCAGCAGGGGAGTACGGGGAGCTGTTTTTT.

V usage is TRBV6-5 and J usage is TRBJ2-7, with D possibly being TRBD1 (5 bases). The CDR3 spans 14 residues. Germline assignment: CDR1 MNHEY and CDR2 SVGAGI. V dropped 8 bases and J dropped 2 bases, with 16 bases sitting between them. In DNA form, the CDR3 reads TGTGCCAGCGGCAGGGCGGATGGTCCCTACGAGCAGTACTTC. It specifies CASGRADGPYEQYF.

This chain joins TRBV5-1 and TRBJ1-3; tentatively, D is TRBD1 (6 bases). V gave up 4 bases and J gave up 2 bases, with 16 bases separating them. Germline V gene lookup returns CDR1 SGHRS and CDR2 YFSETQ. This CDR3 is 16 amino acids long. The CDR3 loop is CASSESPQGAGNTIYF. DNA of the CDR3: TGCGCCAGCAGCGAATCCCCACAGGGAGCTGGAAACACCATATATTTT. The full variable domain, with the rest looked up from reference TRBV5-1 and TRBJ1-3, is KAGVTQTPRYLIKTRGQQVTLSCSPISGHRSVSWYQQTPGQGLQFLFEYFSETQRNKGNFPGRFSGRQFSNSRSEMNVSTLELGDSALYLCASSESPQGAGNTIYFGEGSWLTVV.

The chain carries TRBV7-6 and TRBJ1-1; maybe TRBD1 (6 bases). This CDR3 contains 13 residues. V was trimmed by 4 bases and J by 2 bases, leaving 8 bases between them. Germline V lookup: CDR1 SGHVS, CDR2 FNYEAQ. In DNA form, the CDR3 reads TGTGCCAGCAGCTCAGGGGTTAACACTGAAGCTTTCTTT. As protein: CASSSGVNTEAFF. The whole variable domain, remainder taken from reference TRBV7-6 and TRBJ1-1, is GAGVSQSPRYKVTKRGQDVALRCDPISGHVSLYWYRQALGQGPEFLTYFNYEAQQDKSGLPNDRFSAERPEGSISTLTIQRTEQRDSAMYRCASSSGVNTEAFFGQGTRLTVV.

The chain is built from TRBV2 and TRBJ2-7; D is possibly TRBD2 (6 bases). Trimming left V 5 bases short and J 0 bases short, with 8 bases between. Germline V gene lookup returns CDR1 SNHLY and CDR2 FYNNEI. The CDR3 length is 13 residues. The CDR3 loop reads CASSRDSSYEQYF. The CDR3 region has the DNA TGTGCCAGCAGTCGGGACTCCTCCTACGAGCAGTACTTC.

The chain joins TRBV30 to TRBJ1-2; 8 positions match TRBD1. CDR3 length equals 13 residues. The J segment lost 4 bases and the V segment lost 3 bases, leaving 4 bases of the junction unmatched. Germline CDR1 is GTSNPN and CDR2 is SVGIG (reference sequence). The DNA of the CDR3 is TGTGCCTGGAGACATCAGGGGGCCTATGGCTACACCTTC. Translated: CAWRHQGAYGYTF. The full variable domain, rest sourced from reference TRBV30 and TRBJ1-2, is SQTIHQWPATLVQPVGSPLSLECTVEGTSNPNLYWYRQAAGRGLQLLFYSVGIGQISSEVPQNLSASRPQDRQFILSSKKLLLSDSGFYLCAWRHQGAYGYTFGSGTRLTVV.

The J gene is TRBJ2-7, the V gene TRBV4-2; 7 positions agree with TRBD1. V dropped 0 bases and J dropped 0; count of bases not matched to a gene: 2. From germline, CDR1 is LGHNA and CDR2 YNFKEQ. This CDR3 contains 15 residues. The CDR3 loop is CASSQEGGSSYEQYF. For the CDR3, the DNA is TGTGCCAGCAGCCAAGAAGGGGGCAGCTCCTACGAGCAGTACTTC.

The chain is built from TRBV7-9 and TRBJ1-2; 8 bases are shared with TRBD1. In germline, CDR1 is SEHNR, CDR2 FQNEAQ (reference sequence). Trimming removed 3 bases from V and 1 base from J; junction bases left unmatched: 10. This CDR3 has 17 amino acids. CDR3 DNA sequence: TGTGCCAGCAGCTTCGACAGGGGAAGTCAATTTAACTATGGCTACACCTTC. Translation gives CASSFDRGSQFNYGYTF.

This chain connects TRBV5-1 to TRBJ2-1; the D is unclear. V was trimmed by 0 bases and J by 6 bases, leaving 10 bases between them. The germline V gene encodes CDR1 SGHRS and CDR2 YFSETQ. The CDR3 is 14 residues long. Here the CDR3 DNA reads TGCGCCAGCAGCTTGGTATCCTATGGCAATGAGCAGTTCTTC. Protein product: CASSLVSYGNEQFF.

The V and J genes are TRBV5-4 and TRBJ1-4; 7 positions agree with TRBD1. The CDR3 is 14 amino acids. V shed 9 bases and J 3 bases; nucleotides not matched to a gene: 8. The germline V gene encodes CDR1 SGHNT and CDR2 YYREEE (reference sequence). The CDR3 nucleotides read TGTGCCACAGGGTACGGGACAGCTAATGAAAAACTGTTTTTT. It translates to CATGYGTANEKLFF.

This chain connects TRBV28 to TRBJ2-1; TRBD2 matches at 11 bases. Germline values: CDR1 MDHEN, CDR2 SYDVKM. The CDR3 length is 16 residues. The V segment lost 6 bases and the J segment 7 bases; nucleotides outside the gene matches: 11. The CDR3 sequence is CASSTAGTSGQNEQFF. The CDR3 DNA reads TGTGCCAGCAGCACAGCCGGGACTAGCGGACAGAATGAGCAGTTCTTC. Combining the CDR3 with reference TRBV28 and TRBJ2-1 gives the whole variable domain DVKVTQSSRYLVKRTGEKVFLECVQDMDHENMFWYRQDPGLGLRLIYFSYDVKMKEKGDIPEGYSVSREKKERFSLILESASTNQTSMYLCASSTAGTSGQNEQFFGPGTRLTVL.

The V and J genes are TRBV4-2 and TRBJ1-5, with a tentative D call TRBD1 (6 bases). Germline CDR1 is LGHNA and CDR2 is YNFKEQ. The V end lost 1 base, the J end lost 6 bases, and 22 bases lay between the germline ends. The CDR3 extends over 18 amino acids. Here the CDR3 reads CASSQGPQGTGSSQPQHF. Here the CDR3 DNA reads TGTGCCAGCAGCCAAGGGCCCCAGGGCACAGGGTCTTCTCAGCCCCAGCATTTT.

V usage is TRBV4-1 and J usage is TRBJ2-5, with D unclear. The V end lost 0 bases, the J end lost 5 bases, and 7 bases lay between the germline ends. This CDR3 has 13 amino acids. CDR1 MGHRA and CDR2 YSYEKL come from the germline V gene. The CDR3 here is CASSQEDGETQYF. The CDR3 bases are TGCGCCAGCAGCCAAGAAGACGGGGAGACCCAGTACTTC.

This chain links TRBV5-6 with TRBJ2-1; 7 nucleotides match TRBD2. Germline V gene sequence: CDR1 SGHDT, CDR2 YYEEEE. V shed 0 bases and J 8 bases; nucleotides not matched to a gene: 8. This CDR3 is 15 amino acids long. CDR3 sequence (DNA): TGTGCCAGCAGCTTGGGGGGCCGAAGCGGGGATGAGCAGTTCTTC. Protein sequence: CASSLGGRSGDEQFF.

V gene TRBV18 combines with J gene TRBJ1-3; 8 nucleotides agree with TRBD1. The length of the CDR3 is 19 residues. The germline V gene encodes CDR1 KGHSH and CDR2 LQKENI. Unmatched junction bases numbered 14, after V lost 4 bases and J lost 0 bases. The CDR3 coding sequence is TGTGCCAGCTCACGGACCGGGGGGACAGGAGTCCCCTCTGGAAACACCATATATTTT. This translates into CASSRTGGTGVPSGNTIYF.